This T cell receptor (beta chain) was identified during a study of CD4 T cells in relation to SARS-CoV-2 and coronaviruses. The V gene end was trimmed by 5 bases and the J gene end by 3 bases; junction bases not matched to a gene: 6. Germline-derived CDR1 and CDR2 are MNHNY and SVGAGI (reference sequence). This CDR3 is 15 amino acids long. TCRdb keeps only in-frame clones here, not all; method: immunoSEQ multiplex PCR. The data show over 40,000 clones, with approximately 80% seen just once and 1% to 1.5% held by the top ten. A note on this clone: The antigen is unknown.

CD4 enrichment then naive enrichment separated naive from memory CD4+ cells. Sample: naive CD4+ T cells from PBMCs, cultured in vitro. Subset in this sample: naive CD4+ T cells isolated by negative enrichment. The origin of this receptor is an adult with COVID-19. The genes are TRBV6-6 and TRBJ2-2; 7 bases match TRBD1. CDR3 amino acids: CASSNRGKYTGELFF. The DNA of the CDR3 is TGTGCCAGCAGTAACAGGGGAAAGTACACCGGGGAGCTGTTTTTT.